The present T cell receptor beta chain was sequenced within a study of blood T cell repertoires in COVID-19. In the study overall: Acute-phase and convalescent COVID-19 samples originated in the United States, Italy and Spain. Sources were T cells, B-cell-depleted T cells, or PBMCs; the material itself was cDNA or gDNA.

Unmatched junction bases numbered 6, after V lost 4 bases and J lost 4 bases. Germline values: CDR1 SGHTA, CDR2 FQGTGA. The CDR3 is 15 residues long. As handled by the study authors: Estimation of nucleated cell counts relied on the amplification of reference gene primers. Assay used: immunoSEQ multiplex PCR; TCRdb lists only in-frame clones, some missing. Clonal size and the V and J genes are those of that table, whereas D and trimming came from the DNA. This sample has around 20,000 clones, with approximately 88% found just once. What was sequenced was peripheral blood. This sequence was found in a human donor in a cohort sampled during active COVID-19. The donor label of this sample is uncertain. The chain couples TRBV7-3 to TRBJ2-1; 8 bases match TRBD1. The CDR3 is CASSYDRGGYNEQFF. CDR3 DNA: TGTGCCAGCAGCTACGACAGGGGTGGTTACAATGAGCAGTTCTTC. The whole variable domain, remainder taken from reference TRBV7-3 and TRBJ2-1, is GAGVSQTPSNKVTEKGKYVELRCDPISGHTALYWYRQSLGQGPEFLIYFQGTGAADDSGLPNDRFFAVRPEGSVSTLKIQRTERGDSAVYLCASSYDRGGYNEQFFGPGTRLTVL.